This TCR beta chain emerged from a study of cytomegalovirus exposure and HLA in healthy donors. Use of 60 Vbeta and 13 Jbeta primers characterized the PCR. How the authors handled the data: The count from a later analysis was tens of millions of unique TCR beta chains, some 10 million of them shared. TCRdb keeps only in-frame clones here, not all; method: immunoSEQ multiplex PCR. V and J calls plus clone size are reproduced from that table; the DNA served to infer D and trimming. Its listing shows tens of thousands of clones. CDR3 length: 15 amino acids. Trimming at V came to 2 bases and at J to 4 bases, leaving 5 bases not matched to a gene. Germline V gives CDR1 SGHTA, CDR2 FQGNSA. Broader study findings: Later genetic work tied a missense DCLRE1C variant to beta-chain V and J trimming. When presence/absence was analysed, sequencing depth was taken to be roughly uniform across donors. Earlier analysis looked at TCR beta V segments, and most were productive about 90% or about 30% of the time.

With regard to this clone: Its cognate antigen is unknown.

The chain recombines TRBV7-2 with TRBJ2-7; 10 nucleotides line up with TRBD2. Sequenced sample: PBMCs. The origin of this receptor is a woman aged 30 to 39 in good health and CMV-seronegative. The CDR3 nucleotides are TGTGCCAGCAGCTTACATAGCGGGGGGCAATACGAGCAGTACTTC. This gives the protein CASSLHSGGQYEQYF.